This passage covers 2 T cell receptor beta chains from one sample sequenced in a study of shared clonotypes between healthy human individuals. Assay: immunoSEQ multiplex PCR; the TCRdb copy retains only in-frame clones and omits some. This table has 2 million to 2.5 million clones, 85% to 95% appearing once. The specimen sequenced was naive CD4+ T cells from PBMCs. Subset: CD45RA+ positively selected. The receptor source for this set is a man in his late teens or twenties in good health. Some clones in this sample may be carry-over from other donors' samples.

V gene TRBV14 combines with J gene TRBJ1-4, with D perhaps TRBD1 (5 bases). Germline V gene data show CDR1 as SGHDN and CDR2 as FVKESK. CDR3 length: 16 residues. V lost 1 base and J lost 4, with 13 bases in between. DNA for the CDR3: TGTGCCAGCAGCCAAGTCCAAGGACACGTTAATGAAAAACTGTTTTTT. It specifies CASSQVQGHVNEKLFF.

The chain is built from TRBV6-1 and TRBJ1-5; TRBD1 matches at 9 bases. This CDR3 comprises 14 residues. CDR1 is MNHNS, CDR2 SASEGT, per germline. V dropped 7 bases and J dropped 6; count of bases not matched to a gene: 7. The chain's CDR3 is CASTGQGGSQPQHF. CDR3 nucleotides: TGTGCCAGCACGGGACAGGGAGGGTCTCAGCCCCAGCATTTT.